The 3 T cell receptor beta chains listed next were all sequenced from one sample in a study of cytomegalovirus exposure and HLA in healthy donors. Produced via immunoSEQ multiplex PCR; TCRdb's table is partial and in-frame only. The sample holds some 210,000 clones, about nine tenths seen once. The sample consisted of PBMCs. All receptors come from a woman aged 18-29 years in good health and CMV-seropositive.

V gene TRBV5-8 combines with J gene TRBJ2-5; 11 nucleotides line up with TRBD2. Trimming cost V 2 bases and J 7 bases; bases outside gene matches: 7. The CDR3 extends over 15 amino acids. The germline CDR1 and CDR2 sequences are SGHTS and YDEGEE. CDR3 loop: CASSFRLAGGPTQYF. Written as DNA, the CDR3 is TGTGCCAGCAGCTTCAGGCTAGCGGGAGGACCGACCCAGTACTTC.

The chain uses TRBV9 and TRBJ2-7, with TRBD2 as a possible D gene (6 bases). CDR1 is SGDLS and CDR2 is YYNGEE in the germline V gene. Trimming pared 4 bases from V and 4 bases from J, leaving 9 bases between. CDR3 length equals 12 residues. The CDR3 reads CASSPRGYEQYF. The CDR3 DNA sequence: TGTGCCAGCAGCCCCCGGGGGTACGAGCAGTACTTC.

This chain joins TRBV28 and TRBJ2-7; possibly TRBD2 for D (6 bases). The V end was cut by 7 bases, the J end by 2 bases, with 18 bases between. Looked up from germline, CDR1 is MDHEN and CDR2 is SYDVKM. The CDR3 sequence is 15 residues long. The CDR3 region is CASIRRGETPYEQYF. The CDR3 bases are TGTGCCAGCATACGGAGGGGAGAGACGCCCTACGAGCAGTACTTC.